The text below deals with one T cell receptor (beta chain). The sample comes from a study of T cell responses to AZD1222 COVID-19 vaccine. The protocol was immunoSEQ multiplex PCR, while the TCRdb copy is restricted to in-frame clones and leaves out a portion. The sample shows some 110,000 clones, over 70% of them seen only once. V was pared by 6 bases and J by 5 bases, with 6 bases of the junction left unmatched. Germline V gene sequence: CDR1 LNHDA, CDR2 SQIVND (reference sequence). This CDR3 comprises 15 residues. Specimen: peripheral blood, collected on day 0 of AZD1222 vaccination. The V call is TRBV19, the J call TRBJ2-2; TRBD1 agrees at 10 bases. The TCR sequence derives from an adult in good health. CDR3 region: CASSVPGQGTGELFF. Written as DNA, the CDR3 is TGTGCCAGTAGCGTCCCGGGACAGGGGACCGGGGAGCTGTTTTTT.